This T cell receptor beta chain is from a study of CD8 T cells in Susac syndrome. Random-hexamer reverse transcription was applied to roughly 0.5 to 1 ug RNA. Across 54 Vbeta and 13 Jbeta, immunoSEQ multiplex PCR amplified TCR beta CDR3. TCRdb passed the immunoSEQ multiplex PCR reads through MiXCR, listing each CDR3 protein once. The data contain 250,000 to 350,000 distinct CDR3 sequences, 92% of them seen just once; the ten biggest clones take up approximately 0.065%. The authors sequenced TCR beta from blood CD8+ and CD4+ T cells. Germline V gene lookup returns CDR1 SNHLY and CDR2 FYNNEI. V gave up 5 bases and J gave up 7 bases; unmatched junction bases: 6. CDR3 length: 15 residues.

The rearrangement uses TRBV2 and TRBJ2-1; TRBD2 agrees at 12 bases. The sequenced material came from CD4+ T cells from PBMCs. The origin of this receptor is a human donor with multiple sclerosis. The CDR3 is CASSLGLAGSNEQFF. DNA of the CDR3: TGTGCCAGCAGTTTGGGACTAGCGGGTTCAAATGAGCAGTTCTTC.